This record looks at one T cell receptor beta chain sequence and its context. The antigen remains undetermined. TCRdb's table, derived via immunoSEQ multiplex PCR, lists solely in-frame clones and lacks some. The sample has 45,000 to 50,000 clones, about 89% seen once. Some second doses came at about 4 weeks and others at about 12 weeks; these were pooled. This record comes from a study of T cell responses to AZD1222 COVID-19 vaccine. General study findings and limits: At study baseline, merely over 5 AZD1222 recipients were seropositive. Nearly half of the spike-specific TCRs reportedly recognize variant regions that carry no mutations. Dominant at 160-218 and 743-854, vaccine-associated CD4 TCRs also spanned spike.

With V trimmed by 6 bases and J by 2 bases, 9 bases remained unmatched. Germline V CDR1 and CDR2: SNHLY, FYNNEI. This CDR3 region has 16 residues. The V and J genes are TRBV2 and TRBJ1-5; 8 nucleotides agree with TRBD1. This clonotype was obtained from an adult who received the AZD1222 COVID-19 vaccine. This specimen consisted of peripheral blood, obtained 28 days after the second AZD1222 dose. This CDR3 reads CASSGQGRGGNQPQHF. For the CDR3, the DNA is TGTGCCAGCAGCGGACAGGGCCGGGGCGGCAATCAGCCCCAGCATTTT.